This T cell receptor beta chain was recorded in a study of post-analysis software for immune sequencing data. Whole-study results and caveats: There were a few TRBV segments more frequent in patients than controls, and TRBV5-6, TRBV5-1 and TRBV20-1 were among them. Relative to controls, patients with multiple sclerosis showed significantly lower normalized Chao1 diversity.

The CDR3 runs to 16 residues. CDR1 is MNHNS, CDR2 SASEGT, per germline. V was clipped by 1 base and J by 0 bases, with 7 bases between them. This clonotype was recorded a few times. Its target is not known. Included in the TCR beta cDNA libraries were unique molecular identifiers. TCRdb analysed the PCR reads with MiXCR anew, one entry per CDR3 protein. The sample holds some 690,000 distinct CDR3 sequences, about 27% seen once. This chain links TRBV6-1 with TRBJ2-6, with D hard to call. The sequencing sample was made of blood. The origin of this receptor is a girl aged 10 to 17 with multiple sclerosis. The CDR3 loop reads CASSEGLSSGANVLTF. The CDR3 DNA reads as TGTGCCAGCAGTGAAGGACTCAGCTCTGGGGCCAACGTCCTGACTTTC.